This T cell receptor beta chain was observed in a study of Ad26.COV2.S vaccination and SARS-CoV-2 variants. The treatment here: around 19 received Ad26.COV2.S at low or high dose, single or two shots; about 5 received placebo; per-sample allocation not given. Material that was analyzed had been drawn on day 63 after the first vaccine or placebo injection. TCRdb keeps only in-frame clones here, not all; method: immunoSEQ multiplex PCR. The sample contains just over 350,000 clones, about 88% of which appear only once. This specimen consisted of peripheral blood, obtained in a trial of Ad26.COV2.S vaccine versus placebo. The receptor was isolated from a person between 18 and 65 years old who received the Ad26.COV2.S COVID-19 vaccine or a placebo.

The CDR3 nucleotides are TGTGCCACCAGCAGAGATCTGAGGGAGGCCACAGATACGCAGTATTTT. Translation: CATSRDLREATDTQYF. This sequence joins TRBV15 and TRBJ2-3; perhaps TRBD2 as D (6 bases). This CDR3 spans 16 amino acids. Germline V lookup: CDR1 LNHNV, CDR2 YYDKDF (reference sequence). Trimming removed 0 bases at V and 2 bases at J, with 12 bases between. Full variable domain (missing parts from reference TRBV15 and TRBJ2-3): DAMVIQNPRYQVTQFGKPVTLSCSQTLNHNVMYWYQQKSSQAPKLLFHYYDKDFNNEADTPDNFQSRRPNTSFCFLDIRSPGLGDTAMYLCATSRDLREATDTQYFGPGTRLTVL.